These 25 T cell receptor beta chains came from one sample sequenced in a study of blood T cell repertoires in COVID-19. This table comes from immunoSEQ multiplex PCR, and its TCRdb copy is limited to in-frame clones, with some not included. The repertoire holds about 59,000 clones, with 70% to 90% as singletons. Source material: peripheral blood. The receptors were gathered from a human donor in a cohort sampled during active COVID-19.

Only one count was recorded for this clone. The chain links TRBV6-5 to TRBJ1-5, with unresolved D. V dropped 6 bases and J dropped 0 bases, with 12 bases sitting between them. Germline V gene lookup returns CDR1 MNHEY and CDR2 SVGAGI. The length of the CDR3 is 15 residues. CDR3 protein: CASRPVKHSNQPQHF. The DNA for the CDR3 is TGTGCCAGCAGACCAGTGAAACATAGCAATCAGCCCCAGCATTTT.

The chain combines TRBV21-1 with TRBJ1-5. TRBV21-1 is noted as a pseudogene. CDR3 length equals 14 residues. CDR3 in amino acids: CASSKAEGWKPQHF. The CDR3 DNA follows: TGTGCCAGCAGCAAAGCGGAGGGATGGAAGCCCCAGCATTTT.

The rearrangement joins TRBV12-3 or TRBV12-4 to TRBJ1-6, with D uncertain. CDR3 length equals 12 residues. V gave up 3 bases and J gave up 14 bases, with 11 bases separating them. CDR3: CASSFQAWALHF. For the CDR3, the DNA is TGTGCCAGCAGTTTTCAGGCTTGGGCCCTCCACTTT.

This clone was detected a few times. This chain joins TRBV6-1 and TRBJ1-1, with D perhaps TRBD1 (5 bases). The germline CDR1 and CDR2 sequences are MNHNS and SASEGT. The CDR3 is 15 amino acids. Trimming removed 1 base from V and 3 bases from J, with 12 bases in between. The DNA for the CDR3 is TGTGCCAGCAGTGAAGTTGGCAGGGTGGACACTGAAGCTTTCTTT. Translated, it gives CASSEVGRVDTEAFF.

The CDR3 here is CATTGDGGYTF. DNA of the CDR3: TGTGCCACGACAGGGGATGGAGGCTACACCTTC. V and J are TRBV10-3 and TRBJ1-2; TRBD1 matches at 8 bases. The CDR3 length is 11 residues. The V gene's germline CDR1 is ENHRY and CDR2 SYGVKD. V was clipped by 10 bases and J by 8 bases; unmatched bases: 6.

The CDR3 loop is CASRGQGVGGYTF. CDR3 nucleotides: TGTGCCAGCAGAGGACAGGGGGTTGGTGGCTACACCTTC. The rearrangement links TRBV2 to TRBJ1-2, with TRBD1 matching 10 bases. The CDR3 contains 13 residues. The V segment lost 6 bases and the J segment 7 bases; nucleotides outside the gene matches: 5. From germline, CDR1 is SNHLY and CDR2 FYNNEI.

In its sample, this clone was seen a few times. The V gene is TRBV30, the J gene TRBJ1-6; D remains unclear. From germline, CDR1 is GTSNPN and CDR2 SVGIG (reference sequence). V shed 2 bases and J shed 7 bases, with 9 bases lying between them. This CDR3 contains 13 residues. The CDR3 nucleotides are TGTGCCTGGAGTACACTGAGGAATTCACCCCTCCACTTT. As protein: CAWSTLRNSPLHF.

The rearrangement uses TRBV7-7 and TRBJ2-5; 10 nucleotides match TRBD1. The CDR3 has 16 amino acids. V lost 5 bases and J lost 2; bases outside the gene matches: 8. Per germline, CDR1 SSHAT and CDR2 FNYEAQ (reference sequence). CDR3 residues: CASSLGQGGRQETQYF. The CDR3 DNA follows: TGTGCCAGCAGCCTTGGACAGGGGGGTAGGCAAGAGACCCAGTACTTC.

This clone has just a few counts. The rearrangement uses TRBV6-5 and TRBJ2-7, with D hard to call. Trimming took off 2 bases at V and 3 bases at J, with 11 bases between the two ends. CDR1 is MNHEY, CDR2 SVGAGI, per germline. CDR3 length equals 14 residues. Here the CDR3 reads CASSYQFYNYEQYF. The DNA for the CDR3 is TGTGCCAGCAGTTACCAATTTTACAACTACGAGCAGTACTTC.

This clone was seen more than once but under ten times. V and J are TRBV27 and TRBJ2-5, with TRBD2 identical over 12 bases. The CDR3 has 15 amino acids. The germline gives CDR1 MNHEY, CDR2 SMNVEV (reference sequence). V trimming: 5 bases; J trimming: 5 bases; junction bases outside the gene matches: 6. The CDR3, as DNA: TGTGCCAGCAGTCTGAGACTAGCGGGGGTGGAGACCCAGTACTTC. This translates into CASSLRLAGVETQYF.

This clone was observed a few times. The genes are TRBV12-3 or TRBV12-4 and TRBJ1-1, with a weak D call TRBD1 (5 bases). The CDR3 has 12 residues. V lost 7 bases to trimming and J lost 11 bases, with 17 bases between them. The CDR3 region is CASTTGGIGAFF. The CDR3 bases are TGTGCCAGCACCACGGGGGGGATCGGCGCTTTCTTT.

This rearrangement joins TRBV6-5 to TRBJ1-2, with 10 bases matching TRBD1. The CDR3 has 13 amino acids. With V trimmed by 2 bases and J by 7 bases, 1 base remained unmatched. Germline CDR1 MNHEY, CDR2 SVGAGI. The CDR3, as DNA: TGTGCCAGCAGTTACGACAGGGGGCTTGGCTACACCTTC. Protein: CASSYDRGLGYTF.

J is TRBJ2-7 and V is TRBV7-2, with 8 bases fitting TRBD1. V dropped 1 base and J dropped 4; count of bases not matched to a gene: 3. The CDR3 runs 14 residues. In germline, CDR1 is SGHTA, CDR2 FQGNSA. The DNA for the CDR3 is TGTGCCAGCAGCTTAGGGACAGGGTGGTACGAGCAGTACTTC. Amino acid sequence: CASSLGTGWYEQYF.

The gene calls are TRBV24-1 and TRBJ1-2, with D maybe TRBD1 (5 bases). The CDR3 runs to 14 residues. Germline-derived CDR1 and CDR2 are KGHDR and SFDVKD. The V and J ends lost 4 bases and 6 bases respectively, with 14 bases between them. CDR3: CATSDPAGGHGYTF. The DNA for the CDR3 is TGTGCCACCAGTGACCCGGCGGGGGGACATGGCTACACCTTC.

The rearrangement uses TRBV9 and TRBJ1-2; D call uncertain. CDR1 is SGDLS, CDR2 YYNGEE, per germline. The V end lost 0 bases, the J end lost 4 bases, and 16 bases lay between the germline ends. The CDR3 totals 16 residues. CDR3 loop: CASSVAVSPAGYGYTF. The CDR3 nucleotides are TGTGCCAGCAGCGTAGCTGTTTCGCCGGCGGGCTATGGCTACACCTTC.

This clone turned up a few times. This sequence joins TRBV5-1 and TRBJ1-2; D is ambiguous. This CDR3 contains 14 residues. Germline lookup yields CDR1 SGHRS and CDR2 YFSETQ. With 0 bases removed from V and 8 bases from J, the gap between germline ends came to 14 bases. CDR3 region: CASSLGQPGRGYTF. The CDR3 coding sequence is TGCGCCAGCAGCTTGGGACAACCTGGGCGAGGCTACACCTTC.

J is TRBJ2-5 and V is TRBV4-3; 8 nucleotides line up with TRBD2. CDR3 length: 17 residues. V gave up 0 bases and J gave up 5 bases; unmatched junction bases: 11. Germline V gene lookup returns CDR1 LGHNA and CDR2 YSLEER. The CDR3 loop is CASSQDAAGGPIETQYF. The CDR3 DNA is TGCGCCAGCAGCCAAGATGCCGCGGGGGGCCCAATCGAGACCCAGTACTTC.

The chain carries TRBV10-3 and TRBJ1-2; D may be TRBD1 (5 bases). V dropped 4 bases and J dropped 3 bases, with 12 bases sitting between them. This CDR3 has 14 amino acids. CDR1 ENHRY and CDR2 SYGVKD come from the germline V gene. CDR3 amino acids: CAISGGGKDYGYTF. CDR3 sequence (DNA): TGTGCCATCAGTGGTGGGGGGAAAGACTATGGCTACACCTTC.

The chain carries TRBV5-1 and TRBJ2-3; D is unclear. Looked up from germline, CDR1 is SGHRS and CDR2 is YFSETQ. The CDR3 length is 14 residues. Between the trimmed V and J ends, which lost 5 bases and 4 bases, there was a span of 14 bases. CDR3 loop: CASRAAPSADTQYF. CDR3 nucleotides: TGCGCCAGCAGAGCAGCGCCCTCAGCAGATACGCAGTATTTT.

The CDR3 bases are TGTGCCAGCAGCCAAGATAGGTGTACTAGCGGGGGGAGGGAGACCCAGTACTTC. Protein sequence: CASSQDRCTSGGRETQYF. The chain links TRBV3-1 (or the pseudogene TRBV3-2) to TRBJ2-5; TRBD2 matches at 12 bases. Germline V lookup: CDR1 LGHDT, CDR2 YNNKEL (reference sequence). The CDR3 spans 18 residues. The trim removed 0 bases at V and 5 bases at J, leaving 10 bases unmatched.

This chain links TRBV7-9 with TRBJ2-4; the match to TRBD2 covers 13 bases. V was pared by 5 bases and J by 3 bases, with 7 bases of the junction left unmatched. This CDR3 has 17 amino acids. Germline V lookup: CDR1 SEHNR, CDR2 FQNEAQ (reference sequence). CDR3 coding DNA: TGTGCCAGCAGCCCCAGACTAGCGGGGGGTTTCAAAAACATTCAGTACTTC. It specifies CASSPRLAGGFKNIQYF.

The chain joins TRBV29-1 to TRBJ2-3; TRBD2 aligns across 10 bases. Germline V CDR1 and CDR2: SQVTM, ANQGSEA. V lost 7 bases to trimming and J lost 1 base; unmatched junction nucleotides: 5. CDR3 size: 14 residues. This CDR3 is CSGTGTSGTDTQYF. CDR3 sequence (DNA): TGCAGCGGTACCGGGACTAGCGGCACAGATACGCAGTATTTT.

V gene TRBV5-1 combines with J gene TRBJ2-6; perhaps TRBD1 as D (5 bases). The CDR3 runs 15 residues. Germline CDR1 SGHRS, CDR2 YFSETQ. V shed 5 bases and J shed 0 bases, with 9 bases lying between them. CDR3 in DNA: TGCGCCAGCAGTCTGGACACCTCTGGGGCCAACGTCCTGACTTTC. It translates to CASSLDTSGANVLTF. The full variable domain, its missing parts supplied by reference TRBV5-1 and TRBJ2-6, is KAGVTQTPRYLIKTRGQQVTLSCSPISGHRSVSWYQQTPGQGLQFLFEYFSETQRNKGNFPGRFSGRQFSNSRSEMNVSTLELGDSALYLCASSLDTSGANVLTFGAGSRLTVL.

The chain couples TRBV29-1 to TRBJ2-1; tentative D call: TRBD2 (5 bases). Germline assignment: CDR1 SQVTM and CDR2 ANQGSEA. V dropped 3 bases and J dropped 0 bases, with 6 bases sitting between them. This CDR3 has 13 residues. Here the CDR3 DNA reads TGCAGCGTTGATACTAGCTCCTACAATGAGCAGTTCTTC. This codes for CSVDTSSYNEQFF.

J is TRBJ1-5 and V is TRBV10-2; the match to TRBD1 covers 7 bases. The CDR3 length is 15 residues. V lost 5 bases and J lost 6; bases outside the gene matches: 10. In germline, CDR1 is WSHSY, CDR2 SAAADI. This CDR3 reads CASSPETGFAQPQHF. CDR3 in DNA: TGCGCCAGCAGTCCGGAGACAGGGTTTGCTCAGCCCCAGCATTTT.